Sequencing of this T cell receptor beta chain was carried out in a study of T cell clonality in common variable immunodeficiency. Study-level findings and limits: In common variable immunodeficiency, TCR beta chains reportedly carried fewer deletions and N-nucleotide insertions.

Looked up from germline, CDR1 is SNHLY and CDR2 is FYNNEI. V was shortened by 7 bases and J by 7 bases, with 11 bases between the two germline ends. The CDR3 totals 12 residues. This clone was observed a few times. Its antigen remains unknown. From the germline J gene comes the end of the CDR3, since the read stops 3 residues before it. CVID and control samples used equivalent genomic DNA input. Data came from immunoSEQ multiplex PCR; TCRdb stores just in-frame clones and leaves some out. Recorded here are 45,000 to 65,000 clones, none singletons. The sample taken for sequencing was peripheral blood mononuclear cells. The chain couples TRBV2 to TRBJ1-5; D gene unclear. The clonotype originates from a person aged 18-70 years in good health. The part of the CDR3 DNA that was read is TGTGCCAGCACTGGGCCAAGGCAGCCC. Protein sequence: CASTGPRQP. The whole CDR3 reads CASTGPRQPQHF.